A single count supports the clone carrying this T cell receptor beta chain. Its antigen is still unknown. These data belong to a study of CD8 T cells in ankylosing spondylitis. General observations from the study: Reported data indicate significant enrichment of disease-linked clones within matched ankylosing spondylitis synovial fluid. In the blood and synovial fluid of reactive arthritis, some motif variants had been previously reported.

TCRdb independently ran MiXCR on the 5' RACE reads; one entry per CDR3 protein. In the table there are roughly 190,000 distinct CDR3 sequences, roughly 13% of which are singletons. This CDR3 has 18 amino acids. The clonotype originates from a male donor with ankylosing spondylitis or in good health (not recorded which). Source material: blood, either unsorted or a sorted T cell fraction (not recorded which). The rearrangement links TRBV21-1 to TRBJ1-2; the table names TRBD1, a call not compared with the DNA. TRBV21-1 is recorded as a pseudogene. The DNA for the CDR3 is TGTGCCAGCAGCAAATGGGGGGACAGGGGGCCCCTAACCTCTGGCTACACCTTC. Translation: CASSKWGDRGPLTSGYTF.